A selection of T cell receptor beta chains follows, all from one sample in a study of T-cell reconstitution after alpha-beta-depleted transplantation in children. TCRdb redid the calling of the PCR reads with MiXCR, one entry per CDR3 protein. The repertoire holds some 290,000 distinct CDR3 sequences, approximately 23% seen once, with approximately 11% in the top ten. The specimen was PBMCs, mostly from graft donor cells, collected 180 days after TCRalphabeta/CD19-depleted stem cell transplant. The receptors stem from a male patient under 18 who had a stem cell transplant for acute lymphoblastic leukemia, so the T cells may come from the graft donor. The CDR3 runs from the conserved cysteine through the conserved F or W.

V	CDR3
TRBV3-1	CASSQESPDTQGANIQYF
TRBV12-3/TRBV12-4	CASSPTGYSGNTIYF
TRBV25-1	CASSDHNRGWEETQYF
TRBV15	CATTSSGASHEQYF
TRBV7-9	CASSLLFF
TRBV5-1	CASSLASGTGGYEQYF
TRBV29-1	CSVSGTGLGEQFF
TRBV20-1	CSARDPAGRNEKLFF
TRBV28	CASKRETQYF
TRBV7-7	CASSLRIIQGAATNEKLFF
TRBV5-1	CASSLGQGPGQETQYF
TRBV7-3	CASSLAGGFPYNEQFF
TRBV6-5	CASSYGPGLIETQYF
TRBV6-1	CASSQGLAGASTDTQYF
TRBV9	CASSVGTSNTGELFF
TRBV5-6	CASSLLGVPESTDTQYF
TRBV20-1	CSARPGTSGRISYEQYF
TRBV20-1	CSAVGTDTQYF
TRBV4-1	CASSQFQGGGEQFF
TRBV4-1	CASSQRGPLGTDTQYF
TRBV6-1	CARSTTGGDRTEAFF
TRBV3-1	CASSQGRRNTEVFF
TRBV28	CASLGGAGMYNEQFF
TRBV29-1	CSVAGALLRTEAFF
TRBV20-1	CSASSAHTGELFF
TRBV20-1	CSASGLAGVYEQYF
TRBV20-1	CSASVTYEQYF
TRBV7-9	CASSDEGRVKFF
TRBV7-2	CASRPMVRGNEKLFF
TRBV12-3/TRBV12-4	CASSLGLAGEGVGETQYF
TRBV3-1	CASRRASGSHEQFF
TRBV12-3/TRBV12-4	CASSLGRADYNEQFF
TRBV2	CASSEGGLGWGNQPQHF
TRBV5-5	CASSFVARGGVTDTQYF
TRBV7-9	CASSYPGRTSGNTIYF